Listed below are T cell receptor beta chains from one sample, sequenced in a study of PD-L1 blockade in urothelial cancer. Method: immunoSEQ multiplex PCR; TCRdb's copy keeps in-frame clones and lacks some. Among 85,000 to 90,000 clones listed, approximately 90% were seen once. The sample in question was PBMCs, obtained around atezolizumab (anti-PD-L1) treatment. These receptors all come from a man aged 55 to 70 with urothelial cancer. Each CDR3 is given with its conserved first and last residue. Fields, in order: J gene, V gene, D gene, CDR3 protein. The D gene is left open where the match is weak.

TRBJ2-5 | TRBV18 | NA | CASSPNSEETQYF
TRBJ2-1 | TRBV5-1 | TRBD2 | CASRAVAGGYEQFF
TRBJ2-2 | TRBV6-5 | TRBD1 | CASSKGQGARVVLFF
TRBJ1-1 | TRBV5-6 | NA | CASSLRVTVGGRRDGAFF
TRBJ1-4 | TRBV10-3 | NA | CAISDSKGATNEKLFF
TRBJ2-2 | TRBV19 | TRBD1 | CASSRTGGKLTGELFF
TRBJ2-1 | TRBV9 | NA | CASSALTGSGNEQFF
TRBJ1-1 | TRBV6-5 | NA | CASSLEGGPTEAFF
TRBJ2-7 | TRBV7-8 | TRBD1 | CASSPGPGQRTYEQYF
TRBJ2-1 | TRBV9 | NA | CASSVAGGPYNEQFF
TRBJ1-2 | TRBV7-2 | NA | CASSRGAEQGVTNYGYTF
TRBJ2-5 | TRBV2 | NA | CASSERRGRETQYF
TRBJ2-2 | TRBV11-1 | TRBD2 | CASSLGLAGATTGELFF
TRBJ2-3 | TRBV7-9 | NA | CASRRDSTDTQYF
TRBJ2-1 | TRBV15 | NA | CATARGGSNEQFF
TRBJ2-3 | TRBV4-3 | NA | CASSQDLTLRGDTQYF
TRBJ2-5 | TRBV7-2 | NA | CASSPVEGGETQYF
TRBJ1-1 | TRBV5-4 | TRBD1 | CASSLARDRNTEAFF
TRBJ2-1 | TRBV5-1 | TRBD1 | CASSFTGTGNNEQFF
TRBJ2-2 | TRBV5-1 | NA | CASSRTESNTGELFF
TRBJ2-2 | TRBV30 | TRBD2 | CAWSGSGSEIGELFF
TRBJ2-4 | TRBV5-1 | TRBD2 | CASSFSGRRTKNIQYF
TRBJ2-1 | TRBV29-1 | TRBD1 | CSAANTGANDNEQFF
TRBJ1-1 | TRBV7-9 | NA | CASSSRTEGSTEAFF
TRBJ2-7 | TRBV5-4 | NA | CASSLAAGDYEQYF
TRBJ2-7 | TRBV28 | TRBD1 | CASSRGQAYEQYF
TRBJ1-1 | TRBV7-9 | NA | CASSYRERTEAFF
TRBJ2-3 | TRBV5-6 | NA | CASSLVGVDTQYF
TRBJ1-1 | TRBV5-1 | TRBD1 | CASKGDSGGLNTEAFF
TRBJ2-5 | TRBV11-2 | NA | CASSLDRLALGVGTQYF